This TCR beta chain appears in the sequencing data of a study of cytomegalovirus exposure and HLA in healthy donors. PCR involved 60 Vbeta and 13 Jbeta primers. As processed by the authors: Roughly 9.9 million shared chains were among the approximately 76 million unique TCR beta chains that a later analysis counted. The protocol was immunoSEQ multiplex PCR, while the TCRdb copy is restricted to in-frame clones and leaves out a portion. From that table come the V and J calls and clone size; the DNA was used to work out D and trimming. The sample contains around 200,000 clones, 65% to 90% of which appear only once. The V and J ends lost 5 bases and 10 bases, in that order; junction bases with no gene match: 9. CDR3 length: 15 amino acids. Germline lookup yields CDR1 MNHEY and CDR2 SMNVEV (reference sequence).

Sequenced material: PBMCs. The TCR originated in a girl aged 2 to 10 in good health and CMV-seropositive. This chain connects TRBV27 to TRBJ2-1; 12 bases map to TRBD1. CDR3: CASSNAGTGGAEQFF. The CDR3, as DNA: TGTGCCAGCAGTAATGCCGGGACAGGGGGCGCGGAGCAGTTCTTC.